These 24 T cell receptor beta chains were sequenced from one sample in a study of T cell responses to AZD1222 COVID-19 vaccine. TCRdb keeps only in-frame clones here, not all; method: immunoSEQ multiplex PCR. The data contain approximately 90,000 clones, 85% to 90% of them singletons. The starting material was peripheral blood, obtained on day 0 of AZD1222 vaccination. These TCRs come from an adult in good health.

V is TRBV19 and J is TRBJ1-6; D ambiguous. This CDR3 has 15 amino acids. CDR1 and CDR2 from the germline V gene are LNHDA and SQIVND (reference sequence). V dropped 3 bases and J dropped 8 bases, with 14 bases sitting between them. CDR3 DNA: TGTGCCAGTAGTATCTATGGGAACGCGGATTCACCCCTCCACTTT. Its translation: CASSIYGNADSPLHF.

The chain recombines TRBV5-1 with TRBJ1-1; 8 bases line up with TRBD1. Germline V gene data show CDR1 as SGHRS and CDR2 as YFSETQ. The CDR3 has 17 amino acids. Trimming at V came to 3 bases and at J to 1 base, leaving 11 bases not matched to a gene. CDR3 protein: CASSYDYTGTGNTEAFF. CDR3 in DNA: TGCGCCAGCAGCTATGACTACACCGGGACAGGGAACACTGAAGCTTTCTTT.

The J gene is TRBJ2-5, the V gene TRBV3-1 (or the pseudogene TRBV3-2); no firm D call. The CDR3 length is 17 residues. Germline values: CDR1 LGHDT, CDR2 YNNKEL (reference sequence). V was cut by 4 bases and J by 0 bases, with 18 bases left in between. CDR3 in amino acids: CASSPGKHSQYQETQYF. The CDR3, as DNA: TGTGCCAGCAGCCCTGGCAAACACTCCCAGTACCAAGAGACCCAGTACTTC.

This chain connects TRBV10-3 to TRBJ1-1; perhaps TRBD1 as D (5 bases). V was trimmed by 0 bases and J by 0 bases, leaving 17 bases between them. The germline CDR1 and CDR2 sequences are ENHRY and SYGVKD. This CDR3 is 18 amino acids long. CDR3 region: CAISESGGLIMMNTEAFF. DNA of the CDR3: TGTGCCATCAGTGAGTCCGGGGGACTAATTATGATGAACACTGAAGCTTTCTTT.

The rearrangement uses TRBV30 and TRBJ1-2; D not certain. Trimming took 0 bases from V and 1 from J, leaving 6 bases between them. This CDR3 comprises 13 residues. Per germline, CDR1 GTSNPN and CDR2 SVGIG (reference sequence). The DNA of the CDR3 is TGTGCCTGGAGTGTTCGGATTAACTATGGCTACACCTTC. Its translation: CAWSVRINYGYTF.

V and J are TRBV4-1 and TRBJ2-3; 13 nucleotides align to TRBD2. Unmatched junction bases numbered 4, after V lost 0 bases and J lost 7 bases. The CDR3 totals 16 residues. CDR1 MGHRA and CDR2 YSYEKL come from the germline V gene. CDR3 coding DNA: TGCGCCAGCAGCCAAGAAACTAGCGGGGGGGCGAATACGCAGTATTTT. The encoded protein is CASSQETSGGANTQYF.

The rearrangement links TRBV13 to TRBJ2-3; 7 nucleotides align to TRBD1. This CDR3 spans 15 amino acids. V dropped 2 bases and J dropped 6; count of bases not matched to a gene: 8. CDR1 PRHDT and CDR2 FYEKMQ come from the germline V gene (reference sequence). The CDR3 is CASSLNRGFVDTQYF. The CDR3 nucleotides read TGTGCCAGCAGCTTAAACAGGGGCTTTGTGGATACGCAGTATTTT. The entire variable domain, with the rest obtained from reference TRBV13 and TRBJ2-3, is as follows: AAGVIQSPRHLIKEKRETATLKCYPIPRHDTVYWYQQGPGQDPQFLISFYEKMQSDKGSIPDRFSAQQFSDYHSELNMSSLELGDSALYFCASSLNRGFVDTQYFGPGTRLTVL.

The chain carries TRBV21-1 and TRBJ1-2; TRBD1 was called by the table and not checked on the DNA. TRBV21-1 is a listed pseudogene. CDR3 length: 16 residues. For the CDR3, the DNA is TGTGCCAGCAGCAAAGCGTCCCCAGGGATTAACTATGGCTACACCTTC. It yields the protein CASSKASPGINYGYTF.

The V gene is TRBV5-4, the J gene TRBJ2-1; D not certain. CDR1 SGHNT and CDR2 YYREEE come from the germline V gene (reference sequence). The V end was cut by 0 bases, the J end by 5 bases, with 9 bases between. The CDR3 sequence is 14 residues long. CDR3 DNA: TGTGCCAGCAGCTTGGTAGATACCGACAATGAGCAGTTCTTC. It is translated as CASSLVDTDNEQFF. Full variable domain (missing parts from reference TRBV5-4 and TRBJ2-1): ETGVTQSPTHLIKTRGQQVTLRCSSQSGHNTVSWYQQALGQGPQFIFQYYREEENGRGNFPPRFSGLQFPNYSSELNVNALELDDSALYLCASSLVDTDNEQFFGPGTRLTVL.

The chain is built from TRBV5-1 and TRBJ1-4; D might be TRBD1 (5 bases). V dropped 2 bases and J dropped 7 bases, with 15 bases sitting between them. The length of the CDR3 is 15 residues. The germline gives CDR1 SGHRS, CDR2 YFSETQ. CDR3 protein: CASSFIGAASEKLFF. CDR3 sequence (DNA): TGCGCCAGCAGCTTTATCGGGGCCGCAAGTGAAAAACTGTTTTTT.

This clone was seen a single time. CDR3 residues: CASSTLQGREDIQYF. In nucleotides, the CDR3 is TGTGCCAGTAGTACCTTACAGGGGAGGGAAGACATTCAGTACTTC. The chain employs TRBV19 and TRBJ2-4; D possibly matches TRBD1 or TRBD2 (7 bases each). CDR3 length: 15 residues. In germline, CDR1 is LNHDA, CDR2 SQIVND (reference sequence). Trimming left V 4 bases short and J 8 bases short, with 18 bases between.

The chain links TRBV6-2 or TRBV6-3 to TRBJ1-5; perhaps TRBD1 as D (5 bases). The CDR3 runs 15 residues. V gave up 3 bases and J gave up 1 base, with 10 bases separating them. The germline gives CDR1 MNHEY, CDR2 SVGEGT. The CDR3 protein is CASSYPGISNQPQHF. CDR3 nucleotides: TGTGCCAGCAGTTATCCAGGGATAAGCAATCAGCCCCAGCATTTT.

This clone is a singleton in its sample. The chain employs TRBV6-4 and TRBJ1-5; TRBD1 aligns across 7 bases. This CDR3 spans 16 amino acids. Germline-derived CDR1 and CDR2 are MRHNA and SNTAGT. V was pared by 2 bases and J by 1 base, with 5 bases of the junction left unmatched. CDR3 sequence reads: CASSDPGTASNQPQHF. DNA of the CDR3: TGTGCCAGCAGTGACCCCGGGACAGCGAGCAATCAGCCCCAGCATTTT.

J is TRBJ2-2 and V is TRBV12-3 or TRBV12-4; D call uncertain. The CDR3 contains 12 residues. With 3 bases removed from V and 7 bases from J, the gap between germline ends came to 6 bases. This chain's CDR3 is CASSFRRGELFF. The DNA of the CDR3 is TGTGCCAGCAGTTTTCGGCGCGGGGAGCTGTTTTTT.

This clone has only one observation. The rearrangement joins TRBV7-2 to TRBJ1-3; a weak D match, TRBD1 (6 bases). The CDR3 runs to 14 residues. Germline V CDR1 and CDR2: SGHTA, FQGNSA. V was trimmed by 5 bases and J by 3 bases, leaving 11 bases between them. As DNA, the CDR3 is TGTGCCAGCAGCAAACAGGGCGGTGGAAACACCATATATTTT. Translation gives CASSKQGGGNTIYF.

This chain joins TRBV6-5 and TRBJ2-5; possibly TRBD1 for D (5 bases). The CDR3 length is 11 residues. Trimming removed 5 bases from V and 5 bases from J, with 6 bases in between. Per germline, CDR1 MNHEY and CDR2 SVGAGI. The chain's CDR3 is CASSPGETQYF. DNA of the CDR3: TGTGCCAGCAGTCCAGGGGAGACCCAGTACTTC.

The CDR3 spells CASSGLAGESYNEQFF. CDR3 coding DNA: TGCGCCAGCAGCGGACTAGCGGGGGAGTCCTACAATGAGCAGTTCTTC. V gene TRBV5-1 combines with J gene TRBJ2-1; 13 bases fit TRBD2. Germline V lookup: CDR1 SGHRS, CDR2 YFSETQ. CDR3 length equals 16 residues. Unmatched junction bases numbered 2, after V lost 4 bases and J lost 1 base.

J is TRBJ1-2 and V is TRBV28; unclear D gene. The germline V gene encodes CDR1 MDHEN and CDR2 SYDVKM. CDR3 length equals 12 residues. V shed 6 bases and J shed 4 bases, with 9 bases lying between them. For the CDR3, the DNA is TGTGCCAGCAGGGGTAGGGTCTATGGCTACACCTTC. This sequence encodes CASRGRVYGYTF.

This chain links TRBV29-1 with TRBJ1-3; 9 bases fit TRBD1. The ends lost 0 bases at V and 4 bases at J; junction bases unmatched: 4. The CDR3 spans 15 residues. Germline V gene data show CDR1 as SQVTM and CDR2 as ANQGSEA. CDR3 in DNA: TGCAGCGTTGAAGAAGGGGGGACAGGGGGAAACACCATATATTTT. It is translated as CSVEEGGTGGNTIYF.

The chain employs TRBV5-1 and TRBJ1-5; weak D call: TRBD1 (5 bases). CDR1 is SGHRS, CDR2 YFSETQ, per germline. This CDR3 region has 14 residues. The V gene lost 4 bases and the J gene lost 3 bases, with 11 bases spanning the gap. CDR3 nucleotides: TGCGCCAGCAGCACCGGGGGGGACAATCAGCCCCAGCATTTT. It is translated as CASSTGGDNQPQHF.

The chain couples TRBV10-3 to TRBJ1-1; possible D gene TRBD1, 6 bases. Trimming pared 10 bases from V and 4 bases from J, leaving 19 bases between. CDR3 length: 14 residues. Looked up from germline, CDR1 is ENHRY and CDR2 is SYGVKD. CDR3 DNA sequence: TGTGCCACCTTTCCCCAGGGGCACGGCACTGAAGCTTTCTTT. Protein: CATFPQGHGTEAFF.

This clone was picked up a small number of times. The chain joins TRBV2 to TRBJ1-5; D is ambiguous. CDR3 length: 13 amino acids. Looked up from germline, CDR1 is SNHLY and CDR2 is FYNNEI. Trimming shortened V by 7 bases and J by 2 bases, and 9 bases separated the two germline ends. This CDR3 reads CASTTEGNQPQHF. The CDR3 coding sequence is TGTGCCAGCACCACGGAGGGCAATCAGCCCCAGCATTTT.

The chain joins TRBV2 to TRBJ1-6; 8 bases match TRBD1. CDR1 and CDR2 from the germline V gene are SNHLY and FYNNEI. CDR3 length: 13 amino acids. Unmatched junction bases numbered 7, after V lost 8 bases and J lost 10 bases. The CDR3 spells CASSDRERSPLHF. The CDR3 DNA reads as TGTGCCAGCTCGGACAGGGAACGCTCACCCCTCCACTTT.

In nucleotides, the CDR3 is TGCGCCAGCAGCCTGACAGATCCCACTGAAGCTTTCTTT. Translated: CASSLTDPTEAFF. The chain couples TRBV10-2 to TRBJ1-1; tentative D call: TRBD1 (5 bases). CDR1 and CDR2 from the germline V gene are WSHSY and SAAADI. V lost 6 bases and J lost 4, with 12 bases in between. The CDR3 length is 13 residues.